This TCR beta chain was identified in a study of patients and donors after allogeneic stem cell transplantation. From the RT-PCR reads, TCRdb called clonotypes with MiXCR, one entry per CDR3 protein. The table shows roughly 880,000 distinct CDR3 sequences, with approximately 18% occurring only once. V was trimmed by 1 base and J by 2 bases, leaving 11 bases between them. The CDR3 spans 16 residues. Germline V gene sequence: CDR1 SGHAT, CDR2 FQNNGV. The TCR comes from a human donor who was either an allogeneic HSCT recipient or a stem cell or donor lymphocyte infusion donor (not recorded which). It is not recorded whose cells these are; they may come from a transplant donor. This chain uses TRBV11-2 with TRBJ1-4, with D unresolved. Material: blood, either unsorted or a sorted T cell fraction (not recorded which). CDR3 protein: CASSLGSTTTNEKLFF. DNA for the CDR3: TGTGCCAGCAGCTTAGGTTCAACCACCACTAATGAAAAACTGTTTTTT.